This T cell receptor (beta chain) derives from a study of control samples from healthy donors and cancer patients. Clones were sequenced by immunoSEQ multiplex PCR, and TCRdb holds only the in-frame ones, with some missing. Found here are fewer than 200,000 clones, about 94% of them singletons; the top ten hold about 14%. The CDR3 contains 17 residues. After removal of 3 bases from V and 7 bases from J, the junction contained 11 bases not matched to a gene. The V gene's germline CDR1 is LNHDA and CDR2 SQIVND (reference sequence). The specimen sequenced was PBMCs. The rearrangement links TRBV19 to TRBJ1-6; 8 bases are shared with TRBD1. The clonotype originates from a man aged 55-75 years with colorectal cancer. The CDR3 DNA reads as TGTGCCAGTAGTATCGGGAGGACAGGGATTGGCAATTCACCCCTCCACTTT. It encodes CASSIGRTGIGNSPLHF.